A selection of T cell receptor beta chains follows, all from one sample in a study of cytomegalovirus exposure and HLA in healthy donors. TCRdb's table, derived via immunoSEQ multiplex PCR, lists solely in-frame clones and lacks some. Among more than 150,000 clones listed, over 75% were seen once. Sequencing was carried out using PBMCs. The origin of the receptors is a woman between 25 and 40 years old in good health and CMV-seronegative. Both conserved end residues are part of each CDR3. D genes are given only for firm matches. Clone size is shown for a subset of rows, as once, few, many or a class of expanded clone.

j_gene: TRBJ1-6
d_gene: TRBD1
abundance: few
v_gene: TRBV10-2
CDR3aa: CASSGDRGKSPLHF
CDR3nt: TGCGCCAGCAGTGGGGACAGGGGTAAATCACCCCTCCACTTT

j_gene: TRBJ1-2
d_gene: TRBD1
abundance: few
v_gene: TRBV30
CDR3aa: CAWRGQGMRGYTF
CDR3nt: TGTGCCTGGAGGGGACAGGGGATGAGGGGCTACACCTTC

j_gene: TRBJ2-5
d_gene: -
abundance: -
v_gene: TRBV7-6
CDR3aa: CASNLDASGLGTQYF
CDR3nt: TGTGCCAGCAACCTAGACGCGAGTGGACTTGGGACCCAGTACTTC

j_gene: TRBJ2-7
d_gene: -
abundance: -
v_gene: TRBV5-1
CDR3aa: CASSSHSSYEQYF
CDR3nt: TGCGCCAGCAGCTCCCACAGCTCCTACGAGCAGTACTTC

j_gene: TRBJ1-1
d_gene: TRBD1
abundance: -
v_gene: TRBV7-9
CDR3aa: CASSSPGQGRTKAFF
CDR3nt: TGTGCCAGCAGCTCCCCGGGACAGGGGCGAACAAAAGCTTTCTTT

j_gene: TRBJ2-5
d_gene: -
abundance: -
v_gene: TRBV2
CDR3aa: CASSEARRLVGGETQYF
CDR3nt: TGTGCCAGCAGCGAAGCTAGGCGACTAGTTGGTGGAGAGACCCAGTACTTC

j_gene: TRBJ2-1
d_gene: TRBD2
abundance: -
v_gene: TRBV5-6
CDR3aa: CASSAGLAGANEQFF
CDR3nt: TGTGCCAGCAGCGCGGGACTAGCGGGGGCAAATGAGCAGTTCTTC

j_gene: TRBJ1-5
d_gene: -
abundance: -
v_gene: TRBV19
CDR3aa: CASSIRGHPSNQPQHF
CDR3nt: TGTGCCAGTAGTATTAGAGGACATCCGAGCAATCAGCCCCAGCATTTT

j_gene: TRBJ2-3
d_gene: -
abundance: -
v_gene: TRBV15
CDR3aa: CATSPTRSTDTQYF
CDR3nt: TGTGCCACCAGCCCTACTAGGAGCACAGATACGCAGTATTTT

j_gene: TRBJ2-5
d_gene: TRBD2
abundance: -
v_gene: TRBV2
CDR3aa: CASSGRGVGETQYF
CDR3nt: TGTGCCAGCAGCGGGAGGGGGGTTGGAGAGACCCAGTACTTC

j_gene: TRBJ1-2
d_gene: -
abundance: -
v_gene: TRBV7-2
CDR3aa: CASSPRGTGRAYGYTF
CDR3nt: TGTGCCAGCAGCCCACGGGGAACAGGGCGGGCCTATGGCTACACCTTC

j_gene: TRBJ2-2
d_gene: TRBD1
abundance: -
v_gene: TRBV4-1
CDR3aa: CASSTQTGVDTGELFF
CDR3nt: TGCGCCAGCAGCACCCAGACAGGGGTTGACACCGGGGAGCTGTTTTTT

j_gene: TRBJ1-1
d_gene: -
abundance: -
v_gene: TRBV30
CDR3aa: CAWSVLTEAFF
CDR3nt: TGTGCCTGGAGTGTACTCACTGAAGCTTTCTTT

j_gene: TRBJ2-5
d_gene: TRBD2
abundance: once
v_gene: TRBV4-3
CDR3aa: CASSQDRASGAEEYF
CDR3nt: TGCGCCAGCAGCCAAGATCGGGCTAGCGGGGCGGAGGAGTACTTC

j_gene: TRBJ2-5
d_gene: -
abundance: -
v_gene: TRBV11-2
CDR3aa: CASSPGPGRETQYF
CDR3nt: TGTGCCAGCAGCCCCGGCCCAGGGAGGGAGACCCAGTACTTC

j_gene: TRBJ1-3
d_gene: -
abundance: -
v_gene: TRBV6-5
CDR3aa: CASSYRPGVGGTTIYF
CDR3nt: TGTGCCAGCAGTTATCGGCCGGGCGTCGGAGGAACCACCATATATTTT